This TCR beta chain is from a study of Ad26.COV2.S vaccination and SARS-CoV-2 variants. General study findings and limits: Reported post-vaccination CD8+ and CD4+ T cell responses to spike showed substantial breadth.

On this clone: The antigen remains undetermined.

The germline V gene has CDR1 ENHRY and CDR2 SYGVKD. The CDR3 has 15 amino acids. J lost 3 bases, V lost 8 bases, and 5 bases had no gene match. The protocol was immunoSEQ multiplex PCR, while the TCRdb copy is restricted to in-frame clones and leaves out a portion. The sample contains fewer than 300,000 clones, about 87% of which appear only once. Treatment defined: around 19 received Ad26.COV2.S at low or high dose, single or two shots; several received placebo; per-sample allocation not given. At day 63 after the first vaccine or placebo injection, samples were drawn. This clonotype was sampled from a person between 18 and 60 years old who received the Ad26.COV2.S COVID-19 vaccine or a placebo. Sequencing used peripheral blood, obtained in a trial of Ad26.COV2.S vaccine versus placebo. This chain joins TRBV10-3 and TRBJ2-2, with 11 bases identical to TRBD2. The CDR3 region is CAIGISGGDTGELFF. In nucleotides, the CDR3 is TGTGCCATCGGAATTAGCGGGGGGGACACCGGGGAGCTGTTTTTT.